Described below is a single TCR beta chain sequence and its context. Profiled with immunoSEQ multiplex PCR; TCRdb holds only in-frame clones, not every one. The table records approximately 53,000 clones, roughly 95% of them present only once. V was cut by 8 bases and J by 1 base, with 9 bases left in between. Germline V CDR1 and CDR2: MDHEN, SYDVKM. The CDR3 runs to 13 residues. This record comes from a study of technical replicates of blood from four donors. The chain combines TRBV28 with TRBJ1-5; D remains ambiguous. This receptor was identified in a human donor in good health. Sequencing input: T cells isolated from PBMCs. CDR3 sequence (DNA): TGTGCCAGCGGCGGGGAGAGCAATCAGCCCCAGCATTTT. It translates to CASGGESNQPQHF.